Listed below are T cell receptor beta chains from one sample, sequenced in a study of shared clonotypes between healthy human individuals. Profiled with immunoSEQ multiplex PCR; TCRdb holds only in-frame clones, not every one. Counted here are roughly 640,000 clones, around 67% occurring once; the ten biggest clones make up approximately 1.6%. Material for sequencing was memory CD4+ T cells sorted from blood. These TCRs come from a young woman in good health. CDR3s include the opening cysteine and the closing phenylalanine or tryptophan. The D gene is left open where the match is weak. Clone size, where shown, is once, few, many, or a class for clones that have expanded.

CDR3nt,CDR3aa,d_gene,len,abundance,v_gene,j_gene
TGCGCCAGCAGCGGGGGGAGAATAGTCTCGCAGTATTTT,CASSGGRIVSQYF,.,13,.,TRBV5-1,TRBJ2-3
TGTGCCACCAGCAGAGCCGGGGCTAATGAAAAACTGTTTTTT,CATSRAGANEKLFF,.,14,few,TRBV15,TRBJ1-4
TGTGCCAGCAGTGATCAACTAGCGGGAGCCGGGGAGCTGTTTTTT,CASSDQLAGAGELFF,TRBD2,15,few,TRBV2,TRBJ2-2
TGTGCCAGCAGTCGAGCAGGGGGCCAAGAGACCCAGTACTTC,CASSRAGGQETQYF,TRBD1,14,once,TRBV28,TRBJ2-5
TGTGCCAGCAGCTTGGGACTAGCGGGAGCCCGCACAGATACGCAGTATTTT,CASSLGLAGARTDTQYF,TRBD2,17,many,TRBV5-4,TRBJ2-3
TGTGCCAGCAGCCCCCCCGCCTTGGGGGGGGTAGGGAATACGCAGTATTTT,CASSPPALGGVGNTQYF,TRBD2,17,.,TRBV5-4,TRBJ2-3
TGTGCCAGCAGTGAAGGCTCAGGACAGGGGAATAACAATGAGCAGTTCTTC,CASSEGSGQGNNNEQFF,TRBD1,17,.,TRBV6-1,TRBJ2-1
TGTGCCGTCCAGTCCGGGACAGTGATCGATGGCTACACCTTC,CAVQSGTVIDGYTF,TRBD1,14,.,TRBV28,TRBJ1-2
TGTGCCAGCAGTTACCCGGGACGTAAAAGCAATCAGCCCCAGCATTTT,CASSYPGRKSNQPQHF,.,16,few,TRBV6-8,TRBJ1-5
TGCGCCAGCAGTGAGGGGGGAGTATCGCACGAGCAGTACTTC,CASSEGGVSHEQYF,.,14,.,TRBV10-1,TRBJ2-7
TGTGCCAGCAGGGGAACAGGGTCCGGAACTGAAGCTTTCTTT,CASRGTGSGTEAFF,.,14,.,TRBV28,TRBJ1-1
TGTGCCAGCAGCCTAGAGGGAGGGTCAGATACGCAGTATTTT,CASSLEGGSDTQYF,TRBD2,14,once,TRBV7-3,TRBJ2-3
TGTGCCAGCAGCTGGGGGACTAGCGGCACAGATACGCAGTATTTT,CASSWGTSGTDTQYF,TRBD2,15,.,TRBV5-6,TRBJ2-3
TGTGCCAGCAGTTACGGGGAGGACAGAACCTACGAGCAGTACTTC,CASSYGEDRTYEQYF,.,15,.,TRBV6-5,TRBJ2-7
TGTGCCAGCAGCCCGTACAGGGGGCAAGGCTACACCTTC,CASSPYRGQGYTF,TRBD1,13,few,TRBV7-9,TRBJ1-2
TGTGCCAGTAGTATAGCCAGGGTCAATCAGCCCCAGCATTTT,CASSIARVNQPQHF,.,14,.,TRBV19,TRBJ1-5
TGTGCCAGCAGCCTAGCAGCAAAGGGTGGCTACACCTTC,CASSLAAKGGYTF,.,13,many,TRBV11-2,TRBJ1-2
TGTGCCAGCGGGGACAGGGACCCCCACACCATATATTTT,CASGDRDPHTIYF,TRBD1,13,.,TRBV7-9,TRBJ1-3
TGTGCCTGGAGTGTACACGATGAAAAACTGTTTTTT,CAWSVHDEKLFF,.,12,.,TRBV30,TRBJ1-4
TGCAGTGCCACCCGGTACGAGCAGTACTTC,CSATRYEQYF,.,10,.,TRBV20-1,TRBJ2-7
TGTGCCAGCAGCGTAGGTCCAGGGGCTGGTAATGAAAAACTGTTTTTT,CASSVGPGAGNEKLFF,.,16,.,TRBV9,TRBJ1-4
TGTGCCAGCAGGTCGCTAGCTGGGGGGGCCTACGAGCAGTACTTC,CASRSLAGGAYEQYF,TRBD2,15,few,TRBV28,TRBJ2-7
TGTGCCAGTAGCCCTGGCCTCGGACAGGGGAGATTTCCTAATGAAAAACTGTTTTTT,CASSPGLGQGRFPNEKLFF,TRBD1,19,.,TRBV19,TRBJ1-4
TGTGCCTGGAGCCAAGGGACTGATTGGGATGGCTACACCTTC,CAWSQGTDWDGYTF,.,14,.,TRBV30,TRBJ1-2
TGTGCCAGCAGTTACGTAGGGGGGATCACAGATACGCAGTATTTT,CASSYVGGITDTQYF,.,15,.,TRBV6-6,TRBJ2-3
TGTGCCAGCAGCCAAGACCAAACCGGGACAGGGCGGGAGACCCAGTACTTC,CASSQDQTGTGRETQYF,TRBD1,17,.,TRBV4-2,TRBJ2-5
TGCGCCAGCAGTCATCATACCGGACAGGCGAACACTGAAGCTTTCTTT,CASSHHTGQANTEAFF,TRBD1,16,.,TRBV23-1,TRBJ1-1
TGTGCCAGCAGCCTCGACAGCAACTATGGCTACACCTTC,CASSLDSNYGYTF,.,13,.,TRBV7-3,TRBJ1-2
TGTGCCTGGACATCCGGGACAGTTAATTCACCCCTCCACTTT,CAWTSGTVNSPLHF,TRBD1,14,.,TRBV30,TRBJ1-6
TGTGCCTGGAGTGCTTGGACAGACTATGGCTACACCTTC,CAWSAWTDYGYTF,.,13,many,TRBV30,TRBJ1-2
TGTGCCAGCAGTGAGCCTTCTCTCTATGGCTACACCTTC,CASSEPSLYGYTF,.,13,.,TRBV6-1,TRBJ1-2
TGTGCCAGCGTGATGCTGATAAACACCGGGGAGCTGTTTTTT,CASVMLINTGELFF,.,14,.,TRBV6-1,TRBJ2-2
TGTGCCATCGGGGGGAGGAATGGCTACACCTTC,CAIGGRNGYTF,.,11,.,TRBV11-2,TRBJ1-2
TGTGCCAGCAGAAAAGGGGGAGCGGACACCGGGGAGCTGTTTTTT,CASRKGGADTGELFF,.,15,.,TRBV7-3,TRBJ2-2
TGTGCCAGCAGCCCTGGAAGCCATTCAATCTATGGCTACACCTTC,CASSPGSHSIYGYTF,.,15,many,TRBV7-2,TRBJ1-2
TGTGCCAGCAGCTCCGGACAGGGCGTCGGGGAGCTGTTTTTT,CASSSGQGVGELFF,TRBD1,14,.,TRBV7-7,TRBJ2-2
TGTGCCAGCAGTTACGAGGGGTCTGGGGCCAACGTCCTGACTTTC,CASSYEGSGANVLTF,.,15,few,TRBV6-6,TRBJ2-6
TGTGCCAGCAGCTTCGGACGGAGTCTTGGAAACACCATATATTTT,CASSFGRSLGNTIYF,.,15,.,TRBV7-9,TRBJ1-3
TGTGCCAGCAGCCTCCCGACTTTTGGCGCTTTCTTT,CASSLPTFGAFF,.,12,.,TRBV6-6,TRBJ1-1
TGCAGCGTAAACCAGGGAGGGGGGCAAGAGACCCAGTACTTC,CSVNQGGGQETQYF,.,14,.,TRBV29-1,TRBJ2-5
TGTGCCAGCAGCTGGGAATTACAGGGCTTCACTGAAGCTTTCTTT,CASSWELQGFTEAFF,.,15,.,TRBV5-4,TRBJ1-1
TGTGCCAGCAGTCCTCTTCCGGGCACCCGGGACACTGAAGCTTTCTTT,CASSPLPGTRDTEAFF,.,16,few,TRBV28,TRBJ1-1
TGTGCCAGCAGTTTAACTCGGGAGGACACTGAAGCTTTCTTT,CASSLTREDTEAFF,.,14,.,TRBV28,TRBJ1-1
TGTGCCAGCGGGTGGGGGGGCGCGGCTTCACCCCTCCACTTT,CASGWGGAASPLHF,.,14,.,TRBV28,TRBJ1-6
TGTGCCAGCAGTTCGGGGGGCGGCTCTGGAAACACCATATATTTT,CASSSGGGSGNTIYF,.,15,.,TRBV28,TRBJ1-3
TGTGCCAGTAGTTATAGACTAGCCGTGGAAACAGATACGCAGTATTTT,CASSYRLAVETDTQYF,TRBD2,16,.,TRBV19,TRBJ2-3
TGTGCCAGCAGTGCGGCCGCACAGGGGAGAACCTATGGCTACACCTTC,CASSAAAQGRTYGYTF,TRBD1,16,few,TRBV27,TRBJ1-2
TGTGCCAGTAGCCGCCTGGGTCTGAACACTGAAGCTTTCTTT,CASSRLGLNTEAFF,.,14,.,TRBV19,TRBJ1-1
TGTGCCAGCAGCTTAACGACAGCTAACTATGGCTACACCTTC,CASSLTTANYGYTF,.,14,.,TRBV5-6,TRBJ1-2
TGCGCCAGCAGCCCCAACCAAGATGTCAGAGAGACCCAGTACTTC,CASSPNQDVRETQYF,.,15,once,TRBV4-1,TRBJ2-5
TGTGCCAGCAGCTTAGTAGGGGTTGGCTACTCAGGCCGAGAGACCCAGTACTTC,CASSLVGVGYSGRETQYF,.,18,.,TRBV11-2,TRBJ2-5
TGTGCCAGCAGCACGGTGGGATGGAATGAGCAGTTCTTC,CASSTVGWNEQFF,.,13,.,TRBV5-6,TRBJ2-1
TGCGCCAGCAGTAGGGACGGAGGAAACACTGAAGCTTTCTTT,CASSRDGGNTEAFF,.,14,.,TRBV10-1,TRBJ1-1
TGTGCCAGTACTAGCGGCCTGTTGTACCAAGAGACCCAGTACTTC,CASTSGLLYQETQYF,TRBD2,15,.,TRBV28,TRBJ2-5
TGTGCCAGCTCCACTCGACTAGCGGGAGGTTTGAGCTCCTACAATGAGCAGTTCTTC,CASSTRLAGGLSSYNEQFF,TRBD2,19,.,TRBV27,TRBJ2-1